This entry concerns a single T cell receptor (beta chain). The target antigen is unknown. The record originates from a study of CD8+CD57+ T cells in acquired aplastic anemia. TCR beta VDJ and CDR3 were profiled, and genomic DNA was the template. TCRdb fed the reads into MiXCR, producing one record per CDR3 protein. The data show roughly 38,000 distinct CDR3 sequences, 76% seen once. Study findings and constraints: Both patients and controls carried the same twenty-nine CD8+ CDR3 sequences.

Per germline, CDR1 SNHLY and CDR2 FYNNEI. The CDR3 is 14 residues long. Trimming at V came to 10 bases and at J to 4 bases, leaving 9 bases not matched to a gene. The clonotype comes from a human donor in good health, serving as a control. Material for sequencing was sorted CD4+, CD8+, or CD8+CD57+ T cells (not recorded which) from PBMCs. This chain joins TRBV2 and TRBJ2-3; the match to TRBD2 covers 9 bases. As DNA, the CDR3 is TGTGCCAACATAGCTAGCGGGGAGGCAGATACGCAGTATTTT. It is translated as CANIASGEADTQYF.